The T cell receptor (beta chain) described here comes from a study of vaccination and CD4 T cells after COVID-19. Indicated treatment: approximately 10-day PBMC culture with coronavirus spike peptide pools or control peptides (ViraFEST assay). A remark on this clonotype: Its specificity is not known.

The Oncomine TCR Beta short-read assay was applied to DNA of cultured CD4+ T cells. TCRdb reprocessed the PCR reads with MiXCR, giving one entry per CDR3 protein. The table has approximately 15,000 distinct CDR3 sequences, about half seen once. Input material: CD4+ T cells from blood, cultured in vitro. This TCR was recovered from a human donor who had recovered from COVID-19.

CDR3 DNA: TGTGCCAGCAGCTTAGGGACTGCCTACGAGCAGTACTTC. It specifies CASSLGTAYEQYF. J is TRBJ2-7 and V is TRBV11-2; a possible D gene is TRBD2 (5 bases). The CDR3 loop spans 13 amino acids. V was shortened by 1 base and J by 2 bases, with 6 bases between the two germline ends. Germline CDR1 is SGHAT and CDR2 is FQNNGV.